The rows below give T cell receptor beta chains drawn from one sample of a study of cytomegalovirus exposure and HLA in healthy donors. Profiled with immunoSEQ multiplex PCR; TCRdb holds only in-frame clones, not every one. The sample includes about 130,000 clones, 55% to 75% seen only once; the top ten take approximately 2.6%. Sequenced material: PBMCs. The receptors derive from a human donor in good health. CDR3s include the opening cysteine and the closing phenylalanine or tryptophan. D genes are given only for firm matches. Size is stated for part of the rows, as once, few or many counts, or as a class when the clone is expanded.

d_gene: NA; v_gene: TRBV29-1; j_gene: TRBJ1-2; abundance: NA; CDR3aa: CSARTRNPYGYTF; CDR3nt: TGCAGCGCCCGGACACGAAACCCCTATGGCTACACCTTC
d_gene: TRBD2; v_gene: TRBV7-2; j_gene: TRBJ2-1; abundance: NA; CDR3aa: CASSLSGTSYNEQFF; CDR3nt: TGTGCCAGCAGCTTGAGCGGGACCTCCTACAATGAGCAGTTCTTC
d_gene: NA; v_gene: TRBV10-3; j_gene: TRBJ1-1; abundance: NA; CDR3aa: CAPNPVKEGHLNTEAFF; CDR3nt: TGTGCCCCCAACCCCGTGAAAGAGGGCCATTTGAACACTGAAGCTTTCTTT
d_gene: NA; v_gene: TRBV11-3; j_gene: TRBJ2-2; abundance: NA; CDR3aa: CASSPRATNTGELFF; CDR3nt: TGTGCCAGCAGCCCGCGGGCAACGAACACCGGGGAGCTGTTTTTT
d_gene: TRBD1; v_gene: TRBV19; j_gene: TRBJ1-3; abundance: NA; CDR3aa: CASTPSGWRGGSSGNTIYF; CDR3nt: TGTGCCAGTACCCCAAGCGGCTGGAGAGGGGGCTCCTCTGGAAACACCATATATTTT
d_gene: TRBD1; v_gene: TRBV7-6; j_gene: TRBJ2-1; abundance: NA; CDR3aa: CASSLGGGGQGYNEQFF; CDR3nt: TGTGCCAGCAGCTTAGGGGGCGGGGGACAGGGCTACAATGAGCAGTTCTTC
d_gene: NA; v_gene: TRBV7-3; j_gene: TRBJ2-3; abundance: NA; CDR3aa: CASSLSGRSTDTQYF; CDR3nt: TGTGCCAGCAGCTTAAGCGGGCGATCCACAGATACGCAGTATTTT
d_gene: NA; v_gene: TRBV5-4; j_gene: TRBJ1-6; abundance: few; CDR3aa: CASSFRDKSPLHF; CDR3nt: TGTGCCAGCAGCTTCCGGGACAAATCACCCCTCCACTTT
d_gene: TRBD1; v_gene: TRBV19; j_gene: TRBJ1-5; abundance: few; CDR3aa: CASHRDRLNQPQHF; CDR3nt: TGTGCCAGTCACAGGGACAGGCTCAATCAGCCCCAGCATTTT
d_gene: TRBD1; v_gene: TRBV7-3; j_gene: TRBJ2-7; abundance: NA; CDR3aa: CASSISTGGYEQYF; CDR3nt: TGTGCCAGCAGCATTTCTACAGGGGGCTACGAGCAGTACTTC
d_gene: TRBD1; v_gene: TRBV28; j_gene: TRBJ2-5; abundance: NA; CDR3aa: CASSLPTGQVETQYF; CDR3nt: TGTGCCAGCAGTTTACCAACGGGACAGGTAGAGACCCAGTACTTC
d_gene: TRBD2; v_gene: TRBV5-6; j_gene: TRBJ2-5; abundance: NA; CDR3aa: CASSPRRGLAEQETQYF; CDR3nt: TGTGCCAGCAGCCCCAGGAGGGGACTAGCGGAACAAGAGACCCAGTACTTC
d_gene: TRBD1; v_gene: TRBV19; j_gene: TRBJ1-2; abundance: NA; CDR3aa: CASRTGGADYGYTF; CDR3nt: TGTGCCAGTCGGACAGGGGGCGCTGACTATGGCTACACCTTC
d_gene: NA; v_gene: TRBV9; j_gene: TRBJ1-1; abundance: few; CDR3aa: CASSVGGPNTEAFF; CDR3nt: TGTGCCAGCAGCGTAGGAGGCCCGAACACTGAAGCTTTCTTT
d_gene: TRBD2; v_gene: TRBV5-6; j_gene: TRBJ2-3; abundance: NA; CDR3aa: CASSLLAGSTDTQYF; CDR3nt: TGTGCCAGCAGCTTACTAGCGGGGAGCACAGATACGCAGTATTTT
d_gene: NA; v_gene: TRBV12-2; j_gene: TRBJ1-1; abundance: NA; CDR3aa: CASRSDGRADTEAFF; CDR3nt: TGTGCAAGTCGCTCAGACGGGAGGGCGGACACTGAAGCTTTCTTT
d_gene: NA; v_gene: TRBV30; j_gene: TRBJ1-5; abundance: NA; CDR3aa: CAWSVRTYSNQPQHF; CDR3nt: TGTGCCTGGAGTGTACGGACTTATAGCAATCAGCCCCAGCATTTT
d_gene: NA; v_gene: TRBV7-9; j_gene: TRBJ1-1; abundance: NA; CDR3aa: CASSFGRSDTEAFF; CDR3nt: TGTGCCAGCAGCTTTGGTCGCTCGGACACTGAAGCTTTCTTT
d_gene: NA; v_gene: TRBV6-5; j_gene: TRBJ1-3; abundance: NA; CDR3aa: CASSLRGGSGNTIYF; CDR3nt: TGTGCCAGCAGTTTGCGGGGTGGATCTGGAAACACCATATATTTT